This entry lists 17 T cell receptor beta chains sequenced from one sample in a study of response to subunit inactivated influenza vaccine. TCRdb fed the RT-PCR reads into MiXCR, producing one record per CDR3 protein. Of 650,000 to 800,000 distinct CDR3 sequences listed, about 15% were seen once; the top ten hold 6% to 7%. Sequenced material: PBMCs from blood, taken 14 to 15 days before vaccination. These receptors all stem from a man aged 45-65 years who received an inactivated influenza vaccine.

The J gene is TRBJ1-2, the V gene TRBV6-2 or TRBV6-3; D is uncertain. The CDR3 spans 13 residues. The V and J ends lost 5 bases and 8 bases respectively, with 15 bases between them. CDR1 and CDR2 (germline): MNHEY, SVGEGT. CDR3 in amino acids: CASSDDGYGGYTF. CDR3 DNA: TGTGCCAGCAGTGACGACGGATATGGAGGCTACACCTTC.

This clonotype appeared many times. Here the CDR3 DNA reads TGTGCCAGCAGCTTAACTTATAAGGAAAAACTGTTTTTT. Encoded protein: CASSLTYKEKLFF. The V call is TRBV7-3, the J call TRBJ1-4, with unresolved D. V dropped 0 bases and J dropped 8 bases, with 7 bases sitting between them. CDR3 length equals 13 residues. Germline-derived CDR1 and CDR2 are SGHTA and FQGTGA.

The rearrangement links TRBV4-2 to TRBJ1-2, with D perhaps matching TRBD1 (5 bases). Germline CDR1 reads LGHNA; CDR2 reads YNFKEQ. Trimming pared 10 bases from V and 2 bases from J, leaving 20 bases between. The CDR3 loop spans 15 amino acids. The CDR3 protein is CAIGHPSRGNYGYTF. The DNA of the CDR3 is TGTGCCATCGGACACCCCAGTCGGGGGAACTATGGCTACACCTTC.

The rearrangement uses TRBV6-1 and TRBJ1-5; perhaps TRBD1 as D (6 bases). CDR3 size: 14 residues. Trimming cost V 1 base and J 9 bases, with 13 bases left between them. Germline-derived CDR1 and CDR2 are MNHNS and SASEGT. CDR3 bases: TGTGCCAGCAGTGAAGAAAGAGGGGGAGGGCCCCAGCATTTT. This sequence encodes CASSEERGGGPQHF.

This clonotype was recorded many times. The chain joins TRBV12-3 or TRBV12-4 to TRBJ2-7; 9 bases fit TRBD1. This CDR3 is 14 amino acids long. Trimming removed 6 bases from V and 4 bases from J; junction bases left unmatched: 7. The CDR3 DNA is TGTGCCAGCAGCCAGGACAGGGGTTTTTACGAGCAGTACTTC. Residues: CASSQDRGFYEQYF.

This clonotype was counted a few times. The V and J genes are TRBV11-1 and TRBJ1-1, with unresolved D. CDR1 SGHAT and CDR2 FQDESV come from the germline V gene (reference sequence). Trimming shortened V by 2 bases and J by 7 bases, and 26 bases separated the two germline ends. There are 18 residues in the CDR3. The CDR3 spells CASSLLVWASVKGGEAFF. The CDR3, as DNA: TGTGCCAGCAGCTTATTGGTCTGGGCTAGCGTAAAAGGCGGTGAAGCTTTCTTT.

This clonotype occurred a few times. The chain is built from TRBV7-2 and TRBJ2-7; the D is unclear. V lost 3 bases, J lost 4 bases, and 10 bases lay in between. Per the germline V gene, CDR1 is SGHTA and CDR2 is FQGNSA. The CDR3 runs 13 residues. CDR3 loop: CASSFVLGYEQYF. The CDR3 DNA reads TGTGCCAGCAGCTTCGTATTAGGTTACGAGCAGTACTTC.

This chain connects TRBV7-8 to TRBJ2-3; 13 nucleotides agree with TRBD2. The CDR3 covers 20 residues. Germline V gene lookup returns CDR1 SGHVS and CDR2 FQNEAQ. With V trimmed by 1 base and J by 0 bases, 10 bases remained unmatched. The CDR3 reads CASSLGRLAGGRSSTDTQYF. The CDR3 nucleotides read TGTGCCAGCAGCTTAGGGCGACTAGCGGGGGGCCGCTCTAGCACAGATACGCAGTATTTT.

This clonotype was detected only a few times. The V call is TRBV7-8, the J call TRBJ1-3; no definite D call. Germline values: CDR1 SGHVS, CDR2 FQNEAQ. V lost 5 bases and J lost 2, with 19 bases in between. This CDR3 contains 17 residues. CDR3 nucleotides: TGTGCCAGCAGCCGTCACGGTTCTTTGGAGACTGGAAACACCATATATTTT. This codes for CASSRHGSLETGNTIYF.

This clonotype was picked up many times. The V and J genes are TRBV4-3 and TRBJ1-4; D call uncertain. Per the germline V gene, CDR1 is LGHNA and CDR2 is YSLEER. The V gene lost 0 bases and the J gene lost 5 bases, with 10 bases spanning the gap. This CDR3 contains 15 residues. The CDR3 here is CASSQELRSNEKLFF. The CDR3 nucleotides are TGCGCCAGCAGCCAAGAGCTCCGGAGCAATGAAAAACTGTTTTTT.

The CDR3 DNA reads TGCGCCAGCAGCGAAAGCGGGACCCCCGCTCAGCCCCAGCATTTT. Translation gives CASSESGTPAQPQHF. V and J are TRBV4-1 and TRBJ1-5; a possible D gene is TRBD1 (5 bases). The CDR3 contains 15 residues. CDR1 and CDR2 (germline): MGHRA, YSYEKL. Trimming left V 5 bases short and J 6 bases short, with 17 bases between.

This clonotype was observed at least ten times. The V call is TRBV9, the J call TRBJ2-1; TRBD2 matches at 9 bases. Germline V gives CDR1 SGDLS, CDR2 YYNGEE. The CDR3 runs to 13 residues. Trimming cost V 2 bases and J 7 bases; bases outside gene matches: 1. The CDR3 region has the DNA TGTGCCAGCAGCGTGACTAGCGGTAATGAGCAGTTCTTC. Protein sequence: CASSVTSGNEQFF.

This clonotype was counted ten times or more. J is TRBJ1-5 and V is TRBV4-2; 7 positions match TRBD1. Germline values: CDR1 LGHNA, CDR2 YNFKEQ. V lost 4 bases to trimming and J lost 0 bases; unmatched junction nucleotides: 9. The length of the CDR3 is 17 residues. CDR3 in DNA: TGTGCCAGCAGCCCCTTAGGACAGGCCTTTAGCAATCAGCCCCAGCATTTT. Its protein is CASSPLGQAFSNQPQHF.

The chain combines TRBV2 with TRBJ1-5; a possible D gene is TRBD1 (6 bases). The CDR3 length is 15 residues. V gave up 6 bases and J gave up 2 bases, with 14 bases separating them. Germline CDR1 SNHLY, CDR2 FYNNEI. The chain's CDR3 is CASRARDTRNQPQHF. The CDR3, as DNA: TGTGCCAGCAGAGCCCGGGACACCCGCAATCAGCCCCAGCATTTT.

This chain connects TRBV18 to TRBJ2-7; 7 positions match TRBD1. The length of the CDR3 is 18 residues. Trimming took 3 bases from V and 2 from J; bases not matched to a gene: 16. Germline V gene sequence: CDR1 KGHSH, CDR2 LQKENI. The CDR3 DNA follows: TGTGCCAGCTCACCGTCGCCTTTTAGACAGGGTATCACCTACGAGCAGTACTTC. Protein product: CASSPSPFRQGITYEQYF.

This CDR3 reads CSASALTGGLYEQYF. Written as DNA, the CDR3 is TGCAGTGCTAGCGCATTGACAGGCGGATTATACGAGCAGTACTTC. The chain uses TRBV20-1 and TRBJ2-7, with TRBD1 as a possible D gene (6 bases). Germline CDR1 DFQATT, CDR2 SNEGSKA (reference sequence). The CDR3 extends over 15 amino acids. The V end was cut by 3 bases, the J end by 4 bases, with 19 bases between.

DNA for the CDR3: TGTGCCAGCAGTTACTCTCCCCTTGACAGGGTGGGAGAGACCCAGTACTTC. Protein product: CASSYSPLDRVGETQYF. The chain employs TRBV6-5 and TRBJ2-5; 7 bases fit TRBD1. CDR1 MNHEY and CDR2 SVGAGI come from the germline V gene. The CDR3 has 17 residues. Trimming removed 0 bases from V and 4 bases from J; junction bases left unmatched: 11.